This entry describes one TCR beta chain. Its cognate antigen is unknown. Treatment reported: oral pan-JAK inhibitor, 5-10 mg twice daily. Peripheral blood, together with lesional scalp punch biopsies, was collected from alopecia areata patients. The entry originates in a study of CD8+ T cells in alopecia areata. Study overall: Disease severity was quantified as SALT score of affected scalp area. Notes on the study in general: Researchers report lesional scalp, most notably alopecia totalis/universalis, outstripped normal scalp in clonality. Scalp clonality, together with expanded CD8+ clones among the top 100, fell significantly with tofacitinib.

Reverse transcribed after extraction, RNA yielded cDNA as the sequencing template. Some clones are missing from TCRdb's copy, which holds only in-frame ones; the method was immunoSEQ multiplex PCR. The sample contains around 270,000 clones, 58% of which appear only once. The germline gives CDR1 SGHRS, CDR2 YFSETQ. This CDR3 has 13 amino acids. The junction had 7 bases not matched to a gene; V was cut back by 8 bases and J by 4 bases. Here the sequenced sample was CD4+ T cells sorted from blood, taken at week 24, from a patient treated with tofacitinib. This receptor was obtained from a human donor with alopecia areata. The chain employs TRBV5-1 and TRBJ1-1; 8 positions match TRBD1. The CDR3 loop reads CASHQGASTEAFF. The CDR3, as DNA: TGCGCCAGTCATCAGGGGGCTAGCACTGAAGCTTTCTTT. Filled out from reference TRBV5-1 and TRBJ1-1, the complete variable domain reads KAGVTQTPRYLIKTRGQQVTLSCSPISGHRSVSWYQQTPGQGLQFLFEYFSETQRNKGNFPGRFSGRQFSNSRSEMNVSTLELGDSALYLCASHQGASTEAFFGQGTRLTVV.